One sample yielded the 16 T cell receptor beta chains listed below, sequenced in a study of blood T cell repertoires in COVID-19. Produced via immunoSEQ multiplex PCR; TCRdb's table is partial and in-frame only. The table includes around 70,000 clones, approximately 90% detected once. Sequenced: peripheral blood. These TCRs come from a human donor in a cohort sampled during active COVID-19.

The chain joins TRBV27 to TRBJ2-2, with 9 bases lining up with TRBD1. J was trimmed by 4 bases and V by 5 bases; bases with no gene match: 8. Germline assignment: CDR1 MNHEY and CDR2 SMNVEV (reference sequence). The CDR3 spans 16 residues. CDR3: CASSARQGGVTGELFF. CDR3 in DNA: TGTGCCAGCAGTGCCCGACAGGGGGGAGTCACCGGGGAGCTGTTTTTT.

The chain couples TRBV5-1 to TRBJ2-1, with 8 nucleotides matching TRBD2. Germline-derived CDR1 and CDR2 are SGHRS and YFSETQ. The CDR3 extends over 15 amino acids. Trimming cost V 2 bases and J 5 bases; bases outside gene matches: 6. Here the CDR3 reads CASSLLAAAHNEQFF. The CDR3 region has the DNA TGCGCCAGCAGCTTACTAGCGGCGGCGCACAATGAGCAGTTCTTC.

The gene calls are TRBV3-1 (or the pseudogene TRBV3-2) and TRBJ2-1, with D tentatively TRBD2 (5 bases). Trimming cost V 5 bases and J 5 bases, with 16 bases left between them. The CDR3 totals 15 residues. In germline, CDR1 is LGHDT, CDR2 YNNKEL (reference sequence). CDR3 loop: CASSSTGLLHNEQFF. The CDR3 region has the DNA TGTGCCAGCAGCTCCACGGGGTTGCTACACAATGAGCAGTTCTTC.

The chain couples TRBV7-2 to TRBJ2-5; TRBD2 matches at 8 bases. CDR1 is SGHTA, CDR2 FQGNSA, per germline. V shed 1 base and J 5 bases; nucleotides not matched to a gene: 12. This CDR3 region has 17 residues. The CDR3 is CASSLGGSGGAIETQYF. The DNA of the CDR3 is TGTGCCAGCAGCTTAGGAGGATCGGGGGGGGCTATCGAGACCCAGTACTTC.

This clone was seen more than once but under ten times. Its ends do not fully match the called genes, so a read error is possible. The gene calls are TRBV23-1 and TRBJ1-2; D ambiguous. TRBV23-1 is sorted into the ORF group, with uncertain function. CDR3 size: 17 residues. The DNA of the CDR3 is TGCGCCAGAAGTCAAGGTGCGGGCAGGACCTACCTTTATGGCTACACCTTC. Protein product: CARSQGAGRTYLYGYTF.

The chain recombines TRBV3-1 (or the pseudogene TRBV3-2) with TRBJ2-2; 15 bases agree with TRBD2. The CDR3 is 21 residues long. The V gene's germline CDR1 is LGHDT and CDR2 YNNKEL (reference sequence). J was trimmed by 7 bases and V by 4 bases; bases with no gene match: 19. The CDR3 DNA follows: TGTGCCAGCAGCCCGTCCGGGACTAGCGGGAGGATCGGTTTAAGAGGCGGGGAGCTGTTTTTT. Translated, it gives CASSPSGTSGRIGLRGGELFF.

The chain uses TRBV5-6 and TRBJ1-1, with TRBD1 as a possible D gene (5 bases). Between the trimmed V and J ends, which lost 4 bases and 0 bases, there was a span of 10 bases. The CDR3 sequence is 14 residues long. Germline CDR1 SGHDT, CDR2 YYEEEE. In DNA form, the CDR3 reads TGTGCCAGCAGCCCAGGGAATTTGAACACTGAAGCTTTCTTT. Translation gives CASSPGNLNTEAFF.

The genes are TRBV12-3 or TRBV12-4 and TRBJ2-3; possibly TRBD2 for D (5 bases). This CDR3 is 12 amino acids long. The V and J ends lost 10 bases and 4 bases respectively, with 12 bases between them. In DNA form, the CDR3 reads TGTGCCATCGGGGAGAGAGCAGATACGCAGTATTTT. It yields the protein CAIGERADTQYF.

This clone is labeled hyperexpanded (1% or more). CDR3 sequence (DNA): TGTGCCAGCAGTCTGACAGGGGGCGTCAATCAGCCCCAGCATTTT. It translates to CASSLTGGVNQPQHF. The chain links TRBV2 to TRBJ1-5, with 10 bases matching TRBD1. The CDR3 is 15 residues long. The junction had 4 bases not matched to a gene; V was cut back by 5 bases and J by 3 bases. Germline CDR1 is SNHLY and CDR2 is FYNNEI.

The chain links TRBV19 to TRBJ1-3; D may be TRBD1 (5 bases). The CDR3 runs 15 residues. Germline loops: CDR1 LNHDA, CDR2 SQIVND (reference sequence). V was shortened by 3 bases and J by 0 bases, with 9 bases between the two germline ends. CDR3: CASSMGLDSGNTIYF. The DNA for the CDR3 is TGTGCCAGTAGTATGGGACTGGACTCTGGAAACACCATATATTTT.

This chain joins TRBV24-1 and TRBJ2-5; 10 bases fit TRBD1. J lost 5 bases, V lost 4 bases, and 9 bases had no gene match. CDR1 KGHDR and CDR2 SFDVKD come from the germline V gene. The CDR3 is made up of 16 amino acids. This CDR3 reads CATSDSGTGAGETQYF. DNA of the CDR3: TGTGCCACCAGTGACTCCGGGACAGGGGCGGGGGAGACCCAGTACTTC.

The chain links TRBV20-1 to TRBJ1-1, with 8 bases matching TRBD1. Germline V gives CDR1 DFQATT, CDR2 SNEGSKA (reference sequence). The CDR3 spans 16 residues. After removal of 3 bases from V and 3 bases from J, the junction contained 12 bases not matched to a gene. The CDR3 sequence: CSASHLYGQGYTEAFF. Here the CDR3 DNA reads TGCAGTGCTAGTCACTTATACGGACAGGGCTACACTGAAGCTTTCTTT.

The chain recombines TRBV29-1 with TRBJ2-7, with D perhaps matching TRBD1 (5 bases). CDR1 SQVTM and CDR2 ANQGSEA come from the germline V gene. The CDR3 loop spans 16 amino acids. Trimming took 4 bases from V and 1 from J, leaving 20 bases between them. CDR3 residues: CSVGDYSGLISYEQYF. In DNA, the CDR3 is TGCAGCGTTGGGGATTATTCAGGGCTTATATCCTACGAGCAGTACTTC.

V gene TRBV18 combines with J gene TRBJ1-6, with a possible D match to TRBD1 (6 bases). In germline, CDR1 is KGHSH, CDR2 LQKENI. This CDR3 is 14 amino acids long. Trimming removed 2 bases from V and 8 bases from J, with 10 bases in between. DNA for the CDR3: TGTGCCAGCTCACCATCAGGGGTGGATTCACCCCTCCACTTT. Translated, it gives CASSPSGVDSPLHF.

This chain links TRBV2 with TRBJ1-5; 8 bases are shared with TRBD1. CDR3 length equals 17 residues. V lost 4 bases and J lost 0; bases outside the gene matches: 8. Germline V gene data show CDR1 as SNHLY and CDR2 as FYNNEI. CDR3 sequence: CASSGGTGFFSNQPQHF. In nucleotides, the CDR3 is TGTGCCAGCAGTGGGGGGACAGGATTCTTTAGCAATCAGCCCCAGCATTTT. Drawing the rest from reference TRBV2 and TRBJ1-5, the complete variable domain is EPEVTQTPSHQVTQMGQEVILRCVPISNHLYFYWYRQILGQKVEFLVSFYNNEISEKSEIFDDQFSVERPDGSNFTLKIRSTKLEDSAMYFCASSGGTGFFSNQPQHFGDGTRLSIL.

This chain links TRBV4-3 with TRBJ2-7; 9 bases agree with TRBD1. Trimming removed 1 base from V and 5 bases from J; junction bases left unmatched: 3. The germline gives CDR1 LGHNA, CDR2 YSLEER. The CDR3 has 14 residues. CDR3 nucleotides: TGCGCCAGCAGCCAAGGTAACAGGGGGCACGAGCAGTACTTC. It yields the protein CASSQGNRGHEQYF.